The 8 T cell receptor beta chains given below trace back to one sample, sequenced in a study of blood T cells in healthy people across ages. It was with a sample-barcoded 5' primer and a J-beta primer mix that a second PCR of roughly 7 to 12 cycles was run. TCRdb reprocessed the 5' RACE reads via MiXCR and lists one record per CDR3 protein. The sample has 650,000 to 800,000 distinct CDR3 sequences; 44% are singletons. Sequencing was performed on blood. Source of these receptors: a man in his 60s in good health.

The chain couples TRBV7-9 to TRBJ2-2; no firm D call. With 5 bases removed from V and 8 bases from J, the gap between germline ends came to 9 bases. The CDR3 loop spans 12 amino acids. Germline CDR1 and CDR2: SEHNR and FQNEAQ (reference sequence). CDR3 sequence (DNA): TGTGCCAGCAGCGTGCCGACAGGGGAGCTGTTTTTT. It is translated as CASSVPTGELFF.

The chain combines TRBV6-1 with TRBJ1-2; 9 nucleotides match TRBD1. Trimming took 8 bases from V and 4 from J; bases not matched to a gene: 5. Per the germline V gene, CDR1 is MNHNS and CDR2 is SASEGT. The CDR3 has 13 residues. The CDR3 region is CASHGGQGYGYTF. The CDR3 coding sequence is TGTGCCAGCCATGGGGGACAGGGCTATGGCTACACCTTC.

The J gene is TRBJ2-7, the V gene TRBV7-9; a weak D match, TRBD1 (6 bases). The length of the CDR3 is 15 residues. Looked up from germline, CDR1 is SEHNR and CDR2 is FQNEAQ (reference sequence). Between the trimmed V and J ends, which lost 5 bases and 2 bases, there was a span of 16 bases. CDR3 in DNA: TGTGCCAGCAGCCCTGGGACAAGGAGCCCCTACGAGCAGTACTTC. Amino acids: CASSPGTRSPYEQYF.

This clonotype appeared once. The chain joins TRBV12-3 or TRBV12-4 to TRBJ2-1; D is uncertain. This CDR3 spans 15 amino acids. Trimming took 7 bases from V and 5 from J, leaving 18 bases between them. This chain's CDR3 is CASIERKGRNNEQFF. CDR3 nucleotides: TGTGCCAGCATCGAAAGGAAGGGCCGAAACAATGAGCAGTTCTTC.

The gene calls are TRBV7-2 and TRBJ2-1; TRBD1 is a possible D gene (6 bases). CDR3 length equals 16 residues. Germline V gene lookup returns CDR1 SGHTA and CDR2 FQGNSA. The V end was cut by 1 base, the J end by 7 bases, with 17 bases between. CDR3 nucleotide sequence: TGTGCCAGCAGCTTAGGATTAGCAGGGGAGAGGAATGAGCAGTTCTTC. It specifies CASSLGLAGERNEQFF.

The rearrangement joins TRBV3-1 to TRBJ2-3; TRBD2 agrees at 7 bases. Germline V gene data show CDR1 as LGHDT and CDR2 as YNNKEL (reference sequence). The CDR3 is made up of 16 amino acids. J gave up 0 bases and V 4 bases, and 7 bases lay outside the gene matches. CDR3 DNA: TGTGCCAGCAGCCCTTGGGAGGGGACTAGCACAGATACGCAGTATTTT. Residues: CASSPWEGTSTDTQYF.

V gene TRBV12-3 or TRBV12-4 combines with J gene TRBJ1-6; the D gene is possibly TRBD1 (5 bases). The CDR3 is made up of 14 amino acids. V was cut by 6 bases and J by 7 bases, with 13 bases left in between. CDR3: CASRGGSGNSPLHF. CDR3 coding DNA: TGTGCCAGCAGGGGGGGGTCAGGGAATTCACCCCTCCACTTT.

V and J are TRBV9 and TRBJ2-1; D call uncertain. V lost 0 bases and J lost 6, with 7 bases in between. The CDR3 has 13 amino acids. In germline, CDR1 is SGDLS, CDR2 YYNGEE. The CDR3 bases are TGTGCCAGCAGCGTAGTCGGGTCCAATGAGCAGTTCTTC. Its protein product is CASSVVGSNEQFF.